This is a list of T cell receptor beta chains from one sample in a study of synovial regulatory T cells in juvenile arthritis. The table came from immunoSEQ multiplex PCR; TCRdb's copy has only in-frame clones and leaves some out. The sample's table shows about 9,700 clones. Sequenced sample: Treg cells from blood. Receptor source: a donor aged 2-35 years with juvenile idiopathic arthritis. Both conserved end residues are part of each CDR3. The order of the fields is J gene, V gene, CDR3 protein.

>TRBJ1-2|TRBV4-1
CASSQGLGANYGYTF
>TRBJ2-7|TRBV11-2
CASSLGSWSYEQYF
>TRBJ1-1|TRBV28
CASSLSTGGVSGVGFF
>TRBJ1-1|TRBV7-2
CASSPGTGYTEAFF
>TRBJ1-5|TRBV2
CASDRVGNQPQHF
>TRBJ2-3|TRBV7-2
CASSLGVATDTQYF
>TRBJ1-4|TRBV28
CASSLGNNEKLFF
>TRBJ2-2|TRBV6-5
CASSASQGTGELFF
>TRBJ1-3|TRBV7-2
CASSASGFSGNTIYF
>TRBJ1-1|TRBV6-4
CASSRQGGTEAFF